This TCR beta chain was captured in a study of T cell responses to AZD1222 COVID-19 vaccine. Sequencing was performed with immunoSEQ multiplex PCR; in TCRdb, only in-frame clones are kept and a portion is missing. The sample lists some 110,000 clones, over 75% occurring once. The length of the CDR3 is 15 residues. V lost 4 bases and J lost 9, with 22 bases in between. CDR1 SGHRS and CDR2 YFSETQ come from the germline V gene. The TCR was taken from an adult in good health. The chain is built from TRBV5-1 and TRBJ1-2; D perhaps matches TRBD1 (6 bases). The sample was peripheral blood, taken on day 0 of MenACWY control vaccination. CDR3 DNA: TGCGCCAGCAGCCCGGTTCTTTCGGGGGGCAGAAGCTACACCTTC. This encodes CASSPVLSGGRSYTF.